What follows are 13 T cell receptor beta chains derived from one specimen sequenced in a study of response to subunit inactivated influenza vaccine. TCRdb reprocessed the RT-PCR reads via MiXCR and lists one record per CDR3 protein. The sample consists of 400,000 to 650,000 distinct CDR3 sequences, 6.5% to 8% of them appearing once. The specimen comprised PBMCs from blood, sampled roughly 24 months after vaccination. The receptors were sampled from a man aged 50-75 years who received an inactivated influenza vaccine.

V usage is TRBV20-1 and J usage is TRBJ2-3; no reliable D call. This CDR3 contains 12 residues. Germline V gene sequence: CDR1 DFQATT, CDR2 SNEGSKA (reference sequence). The V end was cut by 2 bases, the J end by 4 bases, with 7 bases between. DNA of the CDR3: TGCAGTGCTAGAAGGTTATCAGATACGCAGTATTTT. This sequence encodes CSARRLSDTQYF.

The V gene is TRBV6-2 or TRBV6-3, the J gene TRBJ1-5, with 7 nucleotides matching TRBD1. V lost 3 bases to trimming and J lost 11 bases; unmatched junction nucleotides: 4. The CDR3 spans 12 residues. CDR1 MNHEY and CDR2 SVGEGT come from the germline V gene. CDR3 in DNA: TGTGCCAGCAGTTATCCGACAGGGTCCCAGCATTTT. It specifies CASSYPTGSQHF.

Only a few counts were recorded for this clonotype. DNA of the CDR3: TGTGCCAGCTCACCACGACAGGGGCAAAATTCACCCCTCCACTTT. As protein: CASSPRQGQNSPLHF. The chain employs TRBV18 and TRBJ1-6; 8 positions match TRBD1. The CDR3 has 15 residues. After removal of 1 base from V and 7 bases from J, the junction contained 3 bases not matched to a gene. Germline V gives CDR1 KGHSH, CDR2 LQKENI.

This clonotype came up many times. The chain employs TRBV12-3 or TRBV12-4 and TRBJ2-1, with TRBD2 identical over 9 bases. The CDR3 covers 15 residues. After removal of 6 bases from V and 3 bases from J, the junction contained 6 bases not matched to a gene. The CDR3 DNA reads as TGTGCCAGCAGATCCGGGACTAGCTACTACAATGAGCAGTTCTTC. Translated, it gives CASRSGTSYYNEQFF.

The chain has TRBV6-2 or TRBV6-3 and TRBJ1-2; TRBD1 aligns across 12 bases. Unmatched junction bases numbered 4, after V lost 2 bases and J lost 6 bases. CDR3 length: 15 residues. Germline CDR1 reads MNHEY; CDR2 reads SVGEGT. The CDR3 bases are TGTGCCAGCAGTTACGACGGGACAGGGGGCGATGGCTACACCTTC. Translating it yields CASSYDGTGGDGYTF.

This clonotype has only a few counts. The gene calls are TRBV20-1 and TRBJ2-7; TRBD2 is a possible D gene (6 bases). V shed 6 bases and J shed 0 bases, with 15 bases lying between them. The V gene's germline CDR1 is DFQATT and CDR2 SNEGSKA (reference sequence). This CDR3 region has 14 residues. The CDR3 sequence: CSAYPGLSSYEQYF. The CDR3 DNA follows: TGCAGTGCCTACCCGGGACTCAGCTCCTACGAGCAGTACTTC.

In its sample, this clonotype was seen a few times. V usage is TRBV5-1 and J usage is TRBJ1-1; tentatively, D is TRBD1 (5 bases). Per the germline V gene, CDR1 is SGHRS and CDR2 is YFSETQ. This CDR3 contains 14 residues. V lost 0 bases and J 8 bases, leaving 14 bases between the germline ends. CDR3 residues: CASSLAQDLGEAFF. The CDR3 nucleotides are TGCGCCAGCAGCTTGGCACAGGACTTGGGGGAAGCTTTCTTT.

This chain uses TRBV6-5 with TRBJ1-2; D is possibly TRBD1 (6 bases). The CDR3 length is 14 residues. CDR1 and CDR2 (germline): MNHEY, SVGAGI. V gave up 2 bases and J gave up 8 bases, with 15 bases separating them. The CDR3 sequence is CASSYGAGVEGYTF. CDR3 coding DNA: TGTGCCAGCAGTTACGGGGCAGGGGTAGAGGGCTACACCTTC.

This clonotype was detected many times. The J gene is TRBJ1-6, the V gene TRBV30; D uncertain. V gave up 2 bases and J gave up 7 bases, with 12 bases separating them. CDR1 is GTSNPN and CDR2 is SVGIG in the germline V gene (reference sequence). CDR3 length equals 14 residues. CDR3 DNA: TGTGCCTGGAGTTCTACACCGGCCAATTCACCCCTCCACTTT. Its translation is CAWSSTPANSPLHF.

In this sample, this clonotype turned up many times. This chain uses TRBV5-1 with TRBJ1-1, with unresolved D. CDR1 and CDR2 from the germline V gene are SGHRS and YFSETQ. This CDR3 is built from 16 residues. V lost 4 bases to trimming and J lost 2 bases, with 18 bases between them. The CDR3 region has the DNA TGCGCCAGCAGCCCGTCCACGAGAGCAGCCAACACTGAAGCTTTCTTT. Translating gives CASSPSTRAANTEAFF.

In this sample, this clonotype turned up many times. V is TRBV5-1 and J is TRBJ1-1, with D maybe TRBD1 (5 bases). The CDR3 loop spans 14 amino acids. Germline V lookup: CDR1 SGHRS, CDR2 YFSETQ. V lost 3 bases to trimming and J lost 3 bases, with 12 bases between them. The chain's CDR3 is CASSWDGGDTEAFF. In DNA form, the CDR3 reads TGCGCCAGCAGCTGGGACGGGGGTGACACTGAAGCTTTCTTT.

The gene calls are TRBV11-2 and TRBJ2-7; perhaps TRBD2 as D (5 bases). Looked up from germline, CDR1 is SGHAT and CDR2 is FQNNGV. The CDR3 length is 13 residues. Trimming removed 3 bases from V and 7 bases from J, with 13 bases in between. CDR3 sequence reads: CASSLGPRREQYF. Written as DNA, the CDR3 is TGTGCCAGCAGCTTGGGCCCGAGGAGGGAGCAGTACTTC.

This clonotype was counted at least ten times. The chain is built from TRBV5-1 and TRBJ1-1; tentatively, D is TRBD1 (5 bases). CDR3 length equals 14 residues. From germline, CDR1 is SGHRS and CDR2 YFSETQ. The V gene lost 1 base and the J gene lost 1 base, with 8 bases spanning the gap. The CDR3 nucleotides read TGCGCCAGCAGCTTGCGGGGGGGGAACACTGAAGCTTTCTTT. As protein: CASSLRGGNTEAFF.